One and the same sample provided the 20 T cell receptor beta chains below, sequenced in a study of blood T cell repertoires in COVID-19. Using immunoSEQ multiplex PCR, the repertoire was profiled, and TCRdb retains in-frame clones only, with some absent. This sample has approximately 300,000 clones, with approximately 91% found just once. Sequencing was performed on PBMCs or T cells enriched from blood (not recorded which). The receptors shown here come from a woman in her twenties or thirties who had been exposed to COVID-19.

The rearrangement uses TRBV7-9 and TRBJ2-1; TRBD2 matches 10 bases. Germline CDR1 reads SEHNR; CDR2 reads FQNEAQ (reference sequence). Trimming removed 7 bases from V and 4 bases from J; junction bases left unmatched: 4. The CDR3 is 14 residues long. CDR3 nucleotides: TGTGCCAGCATCGCTAGCGGGGGTTACAATGAGCAGTTCTTC. Residues: CASIASGGYNEQFF.

There are many counts of this clone. The V and J genes are TRBV5-8 and TRBJ1-5; 7 bases are shared with TRBD1. Per germline, CDR1 SGHTS and CDR2 YDEGEE. Germline trimming cut 4 bases from V and 0 bases from J; bases unmatched to any gene: 4. The CDR3 is 15 residues long. DNA of the CDR3: TGTGCCAGCAGCATACAGGGGTATAGCAATCAGCCCCAGCATTTT. Its protein product is CASSIQGYSNQPQHF.

The chain uses TRBV3-1 (or the pseudogene TRBV3-2) and TRBJ1-1, with D unclear. Germline values: CDR1 LGHDT, CDR2 YNNKEL (reference sequence). The CDR3 consists of 11 residues. Trimming took off 6 bases at V and 6 bases at J, with 8 bases between the two ends. The CDR3 DNA follows: TGTGCCAGCAGGCATGGGCCTGAAGCTTTCTTT. This encodes CASRHGPEAFF.

The J gene is TRBJ1-2, the V gene TRBV29-1, with 8 bases fitting TRBD1. The J segment lost 8 bases and the V segment lost 3 bases, leaving 8 bases of the junction unmatched. This CDR3 contains 13 residues. CDR1 and CDR2 from the germline V gene are SQVTM and ANQGSEA. The CDR3 region is CSVESQGAEGYTF. DNA of the CDR3: TGCAGCGTTGAGAGCCAGGGGGCGGAGGGCTACACCTTC.

This CDR3 reads CASSQFGGGLHEQYF. The CDR3, as DNA: TGCGCCAGCAGCCAATTTGGGGGGGGCCTCCACGAGCAGTACTTC. The chain couples TRBV4-3 to TRBJ2-7; D possibly corresponds to TRBD2 (7 bases). Looked up from germline, CDR1 is LGHNA and CDR2 is YSLEER. Trimming stripped 2 bases from V and 5 bases from J, with 16 bases between. This CDR3 spans 15 amino acids.

The chain employs TRBV11-2 and TRBJ2-1; perhaps TRBD2 as D (5 bases). CDR3 length equals 15 residues. CDR1 SGHAT and CDR2 FQNNGV come from the germline V gene. V was cut by 1 base and J by 9 bases, with 16 bases left in between. DNA of the CDR3: TGTGCCAGCAGCTTAGGTCGCCTATTAGAGGGTGAGCAGTTCTTC. Translating it yields CASSLGRLLEGEQFF.

V and J are TRBV4-1 and TRBJ2-3; 7 bases are a match to TRBD2. V lost 4 bases and J lost 0; bases outside the gene matches: 10. Looked up from germline, CDR1 is MGHRA and CDR2 is YSYEKL. This CDR3 has 17 amino acids. This chain's CDR3 is CASSPSLTSVSTDTQYF. The CDR3 DNA reads TGCGCCAGCAGCCCGAGCCTCACTAGCGTAAGCACAGATACGCAGTATTTT.

The V call is TRBV7-8, the J call TRBJ2-1; 9 bases line up with TRBD2. CDR1 and CDR2 from the germline V gene are SGHVS and FQNEAQ. The V gene end was trimmed by 0 bases and the J gene end by 6 bases; junction bases not matched to a gene: 6. The CDR3 covers 16 residues. The CDR3 DNA reads TGTGCCAGCAGCTTAGCCGCGGGGGGGCTGATCAATGAGCAGTTCTTC. Amino acid sequence: CASSLAAGGLINEQFF.

This clone was seen just once. The chain employs TRBV3-1 (or the pseudogene TRBV3-2) and TRBJ2-5, with TRBD2 matching 13 bases. J gave up 1 base and V 4 bases, and 12 bases lay outside the gene matches. This CDR3 region has 19 residues. Germline-derived CDR1 and CDR2 are LGHDT and YNNKEL (reference sequence). CDR3 amino acids: CASSPTLRLAGGRQETQYF. The CDR3 DNA follows: TGTGCCAGCAGCCCTACTCTCCGACTAGCGGGGGGTCGCCAAGAGACCCAGTACTTC.

The chain is built from TRBV15 and TRBJ1-5; unclear D gene. The ends were cut back, 3 bases at V and 4 bases at J, with 4 bases in the middle. The germline gives CDR1 LNHNV, CDR2 YYDKDF (reference sequence). The CDR3 runs 12 residues. CDR3 protein: CATSRRNQPQHF. For the CDR3, the DNA is TGTGCCACCAGCAGGCGGAATCAGCCCCAGCATTTT.

This chain joins TRBV2 and TRBJ1-3; D remains ambiguous. Germline CDR1 is SNHLY and CDR2 is FYNNEI. The CDR3 has 14 amino acids. V gave up 7 bases and J gave up 2 bases, with 12 bases separating them. For the CDR3, the DNA is TGTGCCAGCATTGACGGGAGTCCTGGAAACACCATATATTTT. Amino acids: CASIDGSPGNTIYF.

The chain couples TRBV7-9 to TRBJ1-5; 9 positions match TRBD1. The V gene end was trimmed by 5 bases and the J gene end by 1 base; junction bases not matched to a gene: 3. Per germline, CDR1 SEHNR and CDR2 FQNEAQ (reference sequence). The CDR3 extends over 15 amino acids. The CDR3 DNA is TGTGCCAGCAGCAGCGGACAGGGGAGCAATCAGCCCCAGCATTTT. Amino acids: CASSSGQGSNQPQHF.

The chain combines TRBV11-2 with TRBJ1-1; a possible D gene is TRBD1 (5 bases). This CDR3 comprises 15 residues. In germline, CDR1 is SGHAT, CDR2 FQNNGV. The ends were cut back, 5 bases at V and 3 bases at J, with 16 bases in the middle. The CDR3 nucleotides read TGTGCCAGCAGCCAGAGAGCAAGGGGCTACACTGAAGCTTTCTTT. Residues: CASSQRARGYTEAFF.

This clone is a singleton in its sample. The rearrangement uses TRBV4-2 and TRBJ1-4; D might be TRBD1 (5 bases). CDR3 length equals 17 residues. Trimming left V 4 bases short and J 5 bases short, with 20 bases between. CDR1 LGHNA and CDR2 YNFKEQ come from the germline V gene. The CDR3 loop is CASSPGWGPSENEKLFF. DNA of the CDR3: TGTGCCAGCAGCCCCGGCTGGGGCCCGTCTGAGAATGAAAAACTGTTTTTT.

The V gene is TRBV27, the J gene TRBJ1-2, with 8 bases that match TRBD1. The ends lost 4 bases at V and 1 base at J; junction bases unmatched: 8. This CDR3 comprises 16 residues. Germline CDR1 reads MNHEY; CDR2 reads SMNVEV (reference sequence). CDR3: CASSYKPGGHNYGYTF. CDR3 in DNA: TGTGCCAGCAGTTATAAACCAGGGGGCCATAACTATGGCTACACCTTC.

This chain links TRBV12-3 or TRBV12-4 with TRBJ2-2; D may be TRBD1 (6 bases). This CDR3 has 12 residues. Trimming removed 3 bases from V and 8 bases from J, with 7 bases in between. In DNA, the CDR3 is TGTGCCAGCAGTTTGGGGGCTGGGGAGCTGTTTTTT. This gives the protein CASSLGAGELFF.

This clone was observed a single time. The chain couples TRBV7-9 to TRBJ2-2; 8 bases are a match to TRBD1. CDR1 is SEHNR, CDR2 FQNEAQ, per germline (reference sequence). CDR3 length: 15 amino acids. J gave up 4 bases and V 1 base, and 2 bases lay outside the gene matches. DNA for the CDR3: TGTGCCAGCAGCTTAGTTCAGGGGGCCACCGGGGAGCTGTTTTTT. This sequence encodes CASSLVQGATGELFF.

V and J are TRBV6-5 and TRBJ2-2; TRBD1 agrees at 9 bases. With V trimmed by 6 bases and J by 7 bases, 6 bases remained unmatched. CDR3 length: 14 amino acids. CDR1 and CDR2 from the germline V gene are MNHEY and SVGAGI. The CDR3 region is CASRGTGFSGELFF. The CDR3 nucleotides are TGTGCCAGCAGAGGGACAGGGTTTAGCGGGGAGCTGTTTTTT.

V is TRBV27 and J is TRBJ1-6; possibly TRBD1 for D (5 bases). Germline V CDR1 and CDR2: MNHEY, SMNVEV (reference sequence). The CDR3 is 15 residues long. V was pared by 5 bases and J by 8 bases, with 16 bases between. Here the CDR3 DNA reads TGTGCCAGCAGTCCCCGCAGGGCAATGCATTCACCCCTCCACTTT. This sequence encodes CASSPRRAMHSPLHF.

V and J are TRBV5-1 and TRBJ2-7; TRBD1 matches 8 bases. CDR1 SGHRS and CDR2 YFSETQ come from the germline V gene. The CDR3 is made up of 14 amino acids. The trim removed 4 bases at V and 3 bases at J, leaving 6 bases unmatched. CDR3 in amino acids: CASSTTGGSYEQYF. CDR3 nucleotide sequence: TGCGCCAGCAGCACCACAGGGGGTAGCTACGAGCAGTACTTC.